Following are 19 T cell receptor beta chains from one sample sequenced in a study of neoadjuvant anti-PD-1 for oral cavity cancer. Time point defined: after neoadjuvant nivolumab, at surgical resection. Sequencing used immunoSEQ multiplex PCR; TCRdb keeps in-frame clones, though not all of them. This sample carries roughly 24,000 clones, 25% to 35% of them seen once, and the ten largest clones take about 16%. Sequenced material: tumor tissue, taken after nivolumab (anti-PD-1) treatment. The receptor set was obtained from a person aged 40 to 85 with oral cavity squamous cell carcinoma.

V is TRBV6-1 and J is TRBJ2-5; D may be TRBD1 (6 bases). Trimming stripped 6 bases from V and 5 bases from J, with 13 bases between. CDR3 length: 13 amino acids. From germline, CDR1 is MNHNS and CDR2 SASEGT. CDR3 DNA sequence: TGTGCCAGCAGCTGGGACAAGCGGGAGACCCAGTACTTC. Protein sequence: CASSWDKRETQYF.

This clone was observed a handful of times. The CDR3 loop reads CAISETGQNQPQHF. DNA of the CDR3: TGTGCCATCAGTGAGACAGGGCAGAATCAGCCCCAGCATTTT. The chain has TRBV10-3 and TRBJ1-5; D perhaps matches TRBD1 (6 bases). Germline CDR1 reads ENHRY; CDR2 reads SYGVKD. Trimming cost V 2 bases and J 4 bases, with 9 bases left between them. This CDR3 spans 14 amino acids.

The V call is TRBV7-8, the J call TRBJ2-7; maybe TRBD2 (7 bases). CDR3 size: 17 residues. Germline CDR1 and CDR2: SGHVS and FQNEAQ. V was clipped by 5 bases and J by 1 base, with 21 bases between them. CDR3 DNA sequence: TGTGCCAGCAGCCTCCGACCCGGAGGGGGGGGTTCCTACGAGCAGTACTTC. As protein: CASSLRPGGGGSYEQYF.

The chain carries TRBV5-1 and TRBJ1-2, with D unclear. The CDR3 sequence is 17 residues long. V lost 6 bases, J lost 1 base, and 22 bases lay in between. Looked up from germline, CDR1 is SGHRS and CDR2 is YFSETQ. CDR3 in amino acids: CASTPRIGGLDNYGYTF. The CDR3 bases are TGCGCCAGCACCCCCCGGATAGGTGGGTTGGATAACTATGGCTACACCTTC. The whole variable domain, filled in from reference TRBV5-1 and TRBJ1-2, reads KAGVTQTPRYLIKTRGQQVTLSCSPISGHRSVSWYQQTPGQGLQFLFEYFSETQRNKGNFPGRFSGRQFSNSRSEMNVSTLELGDSALYLCASTPRIGGLDNYGYTFGSGTRLTVV.

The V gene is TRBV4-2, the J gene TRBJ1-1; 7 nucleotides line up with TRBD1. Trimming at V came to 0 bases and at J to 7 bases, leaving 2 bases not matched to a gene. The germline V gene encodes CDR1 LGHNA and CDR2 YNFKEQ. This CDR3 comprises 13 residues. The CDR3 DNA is TGTGCCAGCAGCCAAGATAGGGACAGTGAAGCTTTCTTT. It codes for CASSQDRDSEAFF.

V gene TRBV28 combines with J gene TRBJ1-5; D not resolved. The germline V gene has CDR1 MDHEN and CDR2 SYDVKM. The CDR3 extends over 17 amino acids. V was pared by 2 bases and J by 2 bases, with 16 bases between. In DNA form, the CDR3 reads TGTGCCAGCAGTTTACTTCTCTTGGGAGAGGGCAATCAGCCCCAGCATTTT. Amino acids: CASSLLLLGEGNQPQHF.

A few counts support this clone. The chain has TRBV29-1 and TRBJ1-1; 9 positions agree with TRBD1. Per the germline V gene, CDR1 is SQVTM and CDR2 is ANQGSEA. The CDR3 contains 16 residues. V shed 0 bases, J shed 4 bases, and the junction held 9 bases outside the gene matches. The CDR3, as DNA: TGCAGCGTTGAAGAGGGACAGGGACTTGTGGGCACTGAAGCTTTCTTT. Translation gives CSVEEGQGLVGTEAFF.

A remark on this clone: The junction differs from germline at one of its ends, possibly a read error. CDR3 nucleotide sequence: TGTGCCAGCAGTTACTCGACCCTAGCGGCAGAGACCCAGTACTTC. As protein: CASSYSTLAAETQYF. V is TRBV10-3 and J is TRBJ2-5, with 7 bases lining up with TRBD2. The CDR3 has 15 residues. Germline-derived CDR1 and CDR2 are ENHRY and SYGVKD.

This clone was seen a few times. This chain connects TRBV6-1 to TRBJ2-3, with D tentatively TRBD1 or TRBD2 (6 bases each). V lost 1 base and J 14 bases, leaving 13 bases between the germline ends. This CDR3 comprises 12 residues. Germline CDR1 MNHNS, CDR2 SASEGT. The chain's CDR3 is CASSEEGRDTYF. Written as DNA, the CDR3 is TGTGCCAGCAGTGAAGAGGGGCGGGACACGTATTTT.

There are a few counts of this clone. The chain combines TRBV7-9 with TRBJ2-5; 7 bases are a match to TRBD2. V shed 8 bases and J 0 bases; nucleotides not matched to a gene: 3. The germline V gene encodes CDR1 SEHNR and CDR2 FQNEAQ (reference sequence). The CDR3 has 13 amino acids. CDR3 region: CASHSGYQETQYF. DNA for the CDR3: TGTGCCAGCCATAGCGGGTACCAAGAGACCCAGTACTTC.

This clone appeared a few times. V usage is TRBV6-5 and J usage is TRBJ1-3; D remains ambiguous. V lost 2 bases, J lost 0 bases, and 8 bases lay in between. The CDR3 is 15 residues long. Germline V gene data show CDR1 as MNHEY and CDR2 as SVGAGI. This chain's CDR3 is CASSYPNRSGNTIYF. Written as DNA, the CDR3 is TGTGCCAGCAGTTACCCGAACCGCTCTGGAAACACCATATATTTT.

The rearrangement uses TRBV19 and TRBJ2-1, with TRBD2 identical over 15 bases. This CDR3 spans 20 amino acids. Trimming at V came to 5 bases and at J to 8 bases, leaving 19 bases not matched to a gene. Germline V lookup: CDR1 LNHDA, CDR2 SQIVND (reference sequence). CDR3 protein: CASSVRGAWTSGGAWDEQFF. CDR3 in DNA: TGTGCCAGTAGTGTAAGAGGCGCCTGGACTAGCGGGGGGGCCTGGGATGAGCAGTTCTTC.

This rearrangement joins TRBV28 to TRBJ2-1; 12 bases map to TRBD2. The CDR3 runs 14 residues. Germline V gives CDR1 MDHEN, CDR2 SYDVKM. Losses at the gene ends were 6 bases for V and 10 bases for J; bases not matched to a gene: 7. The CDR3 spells CASRSSGRALEQFF. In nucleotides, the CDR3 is TGTGCCAGCAGGTCTAGCGGGAGGGCCTTGGAGCAGTTCTTC.

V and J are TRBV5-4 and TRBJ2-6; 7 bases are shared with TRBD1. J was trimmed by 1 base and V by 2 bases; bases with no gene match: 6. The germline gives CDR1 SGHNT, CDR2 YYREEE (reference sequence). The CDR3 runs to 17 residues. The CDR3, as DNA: TGTGCCAGCAGCTTCGACAGGGTCGGATCTGGGGCCAACGTCCTGACTTTC. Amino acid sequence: CASSFDRVGSGANVLTF. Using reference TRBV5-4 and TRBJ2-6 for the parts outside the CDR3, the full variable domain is ETGVTQSPTHLIKTRGQQVTLRCSSQSGHNTVSWYQQALGQGPQFIFQYYREEENGRGNFPPRFSGLQFPNYSSELNVNALELDDSALYLCASSFDRVGSGANVLTFGAGSRLTVL.

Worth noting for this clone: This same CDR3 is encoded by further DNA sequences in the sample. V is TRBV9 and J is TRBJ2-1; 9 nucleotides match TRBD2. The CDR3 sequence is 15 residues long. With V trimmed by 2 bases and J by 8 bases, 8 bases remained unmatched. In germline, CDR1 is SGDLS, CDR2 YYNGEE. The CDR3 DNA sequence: TGTGCCAGCAGCGTGGCGGGAGGGCCAGTCGATGAGCAGTTCTTC. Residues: CASSVAGGPVDEQFF.

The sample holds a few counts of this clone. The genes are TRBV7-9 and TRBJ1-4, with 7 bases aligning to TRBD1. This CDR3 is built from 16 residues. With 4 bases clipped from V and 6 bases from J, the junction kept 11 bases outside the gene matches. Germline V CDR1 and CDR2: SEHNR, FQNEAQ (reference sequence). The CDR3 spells CASSSRQGFFDEKLFF. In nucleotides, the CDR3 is TGTGCCAGCAGCTCTCGACAGGGATTTTTCGATGAAAAACTGTTTTTT.

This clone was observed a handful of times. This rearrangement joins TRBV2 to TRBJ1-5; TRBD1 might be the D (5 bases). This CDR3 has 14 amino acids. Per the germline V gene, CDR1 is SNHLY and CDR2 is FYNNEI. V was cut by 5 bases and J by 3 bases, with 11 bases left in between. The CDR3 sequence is CASSRGKVNQPQHF. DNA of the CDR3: TGTGCCAGCAGTAGGGGAAAAGTCAATCAGCCCCAGCATTTT.

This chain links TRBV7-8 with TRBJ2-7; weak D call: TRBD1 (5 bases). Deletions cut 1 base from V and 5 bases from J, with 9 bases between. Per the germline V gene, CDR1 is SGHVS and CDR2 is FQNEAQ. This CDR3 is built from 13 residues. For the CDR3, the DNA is TGTGCCAGCAGCTTAGGCAGGGTCCACGAGCAGTACTTC. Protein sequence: CASSLGRVHEQYF.

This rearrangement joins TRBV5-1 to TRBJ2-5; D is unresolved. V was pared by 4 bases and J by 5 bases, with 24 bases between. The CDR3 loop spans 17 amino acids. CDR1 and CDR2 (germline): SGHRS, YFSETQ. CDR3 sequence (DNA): TGCGCCAGCAGCCCAGCTTACGGGTCCCTCCCTGGGGAGACCCAGTACTTC. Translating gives CASSPAYGSLPGETQYF.